A selection of T cell receptor beta chains follows, all from one sample in a study of post-analysis software for immune sequencing data. TCRdb fed the PCR reads into MiXCR, producing one record per CDR3 protein. The sample lists fewer than 850,000 distinct CDR3 sequences; 25% to 30% were seen once. The sequenced sample consisted of blood. The source of these receptors is a girl between 5 and 17 years old with multiple sclerosis. The CDR3 runs from the conserved cysteine through the conserved F or W.

V gene: TRBV6-5; CDR3 protein: CATRKLNNRGGTQYF
V gene: TRBV20-1; CDR3 protein: CSAPTPGLAVNTGELFF
V gene: TRBV4-2; CDR3 protein: CASSQVAGGRGGELFF
V gene: TRBV12-3/TRBV12-4; CDR3 protein: CASGFGTGKTDTQYF
V gene: TRBV15; CDR3 protein: CATSSGGLYEQYF
V gene: TRBV20-1; CDR3 protein: CSAIYPGGPSYEQYF
V gene: TRBV10-2; CDR3 protein: CASTYGQGAEKLFF
V gene: TRBV5-1; CDR3 protein: CASSLQGRGAYEQYF
V gene: TRBV20-1; CDR3 protein: CSASYGTGGEYGYTF
V gene: TRBV25-1; CDR3 protein: CATRPDRGSYNEQFF
V gene: TRBV9; CDR3 protein: CASTGQTSEQYF
V gene: TRBV20-1; CDR3 protein: CSARVSGTSGPHLSYEQYF
V gene: TRBV29-1; CDR3 protein: CSVELGGEQFF
V gene: TRBV29-1; CDR3 protein: CSVEFREHGELFF
V gene: TRBV20-1; CDR3 protein: CSARDYGEIAYEQYF
V gene: TRBV27; CDR3 protein: CASRNSGNQPQHF
V gene: TRBV10-3; CDR3 protein: CAISEFGGSSYNEQFF
V gene: TRBV13; CDR3 protein: CASSLGPGGDEQYF
V gene: TRBV20-1; CDR3 protein: CSARVVVNNEQFF